Below, one T cell receptor (beta chain) is given with its context. Generated by immunoSEQ multiplex PCR, the TCRdb table keeps only in-frame clones and is missing some. Among around 1 million clones, over 60% were seen once, and the ten largest hold about 1.5%. This CDR3 is 16 amino acids long. With V trimmed by 1 base and J by 4 bases, 4 bases remained unmatched. Germline CDR1 reads SGHTA; CDR2 reads FQGNSA. This sample is drawn from a study of shared clonotypes between healthy human individuals. The sequenced sample was memory CD4+ T cells sorted from blood. Subset given: CD45RA-negative fraction. The gene calls are TRBV7-2 and TRBJ2-1; 10 bases are shared with TRBD2. The TCR sequence derives from a man aged 18 to 29 in good health. The CDR3 protein is CASSLGPAGGYNEQFF. The CDR3 DNA reads as TGTGCCAGCAGCTTAGGACCAGCGGGAGGGTACAATGAGCAGTTCTTC. Filled out from reference TRBV7-2 and TRBJ2-1, the complete variable domain reads GAGVSQSPSNKVTEKGKDVELRCDPISGHTALYWYRQSLGQGLEFLIYFQGNSAPDKSGLPSDRFSAERTGGSVSTLTIQRTQQEDSAVYLCASSLGPAGGYNEQFFGPGTRLTVL.